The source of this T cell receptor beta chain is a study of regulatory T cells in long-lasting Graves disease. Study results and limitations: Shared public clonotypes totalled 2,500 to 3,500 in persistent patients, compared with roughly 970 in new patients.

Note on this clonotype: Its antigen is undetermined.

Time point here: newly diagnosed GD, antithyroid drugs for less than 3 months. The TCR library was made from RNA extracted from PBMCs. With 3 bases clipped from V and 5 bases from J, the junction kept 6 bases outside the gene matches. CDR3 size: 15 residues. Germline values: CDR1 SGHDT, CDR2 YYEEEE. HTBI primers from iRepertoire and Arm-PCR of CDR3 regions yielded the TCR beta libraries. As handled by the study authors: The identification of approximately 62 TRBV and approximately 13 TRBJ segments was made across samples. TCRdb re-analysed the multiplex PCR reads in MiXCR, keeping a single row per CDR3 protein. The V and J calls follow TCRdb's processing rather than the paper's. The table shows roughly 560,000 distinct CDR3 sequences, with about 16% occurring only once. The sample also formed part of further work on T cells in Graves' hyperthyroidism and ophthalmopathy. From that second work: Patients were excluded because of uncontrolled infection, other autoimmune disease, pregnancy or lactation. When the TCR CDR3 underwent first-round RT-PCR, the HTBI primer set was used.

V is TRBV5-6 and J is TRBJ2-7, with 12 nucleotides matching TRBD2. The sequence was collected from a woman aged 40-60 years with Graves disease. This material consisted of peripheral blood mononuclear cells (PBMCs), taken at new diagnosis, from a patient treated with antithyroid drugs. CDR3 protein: CASSYSSGGAHEQYF. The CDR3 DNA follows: TGTGCCAGCAGCTATTCTAGCGGGGGGGCCCACGAGCAGTACTTC.